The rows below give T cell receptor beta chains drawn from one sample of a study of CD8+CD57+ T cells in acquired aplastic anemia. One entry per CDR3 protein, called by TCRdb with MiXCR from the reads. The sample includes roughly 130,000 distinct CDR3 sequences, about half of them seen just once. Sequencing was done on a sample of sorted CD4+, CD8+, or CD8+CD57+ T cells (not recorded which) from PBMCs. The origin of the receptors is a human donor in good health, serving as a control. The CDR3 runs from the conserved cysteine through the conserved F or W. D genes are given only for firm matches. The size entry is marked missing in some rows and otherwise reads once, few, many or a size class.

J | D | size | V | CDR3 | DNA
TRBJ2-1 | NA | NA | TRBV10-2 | CASRDPYNEQFF | TGCGCCAGCAGGGACCCCTACAATGAGCAGTTCTTC
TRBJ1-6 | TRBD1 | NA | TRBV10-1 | CASSESLTGGNSPLHF | TGCGCCAGCAGTGAGTCCTTGACAGGGGGCAATTCACCCCTCCACTTT
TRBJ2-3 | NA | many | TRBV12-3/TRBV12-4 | CASTSGAWDSDTQYF | TGTGCCAGCACCTCCGGGGCCTGGGACTCAGATACGCAGTATTTT
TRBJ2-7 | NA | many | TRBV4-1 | CASSLGGTAYSYEQYF | TGCGCCAGCAGCCTTGGCGGGACAGCCTACTCCTACGAGCAGTACTTC
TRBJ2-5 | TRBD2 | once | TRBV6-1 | CASSDVSGGYQETQYF | TGTGCCAGCAGTGACGTAAGCGGGGGGTACCAAGAGACCCAGTACTTC
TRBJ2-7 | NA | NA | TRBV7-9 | CASRPEGGRYEQYF | TGTGCCAGCAGACCAGAGGGGGGGCGTTATGAGCAGTACTTC
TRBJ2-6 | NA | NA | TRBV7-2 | CASSLELTF | TGTGCCAGCAGCTTAGAGCTGACTTTC
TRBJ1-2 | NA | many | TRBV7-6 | CASSLGPTNYGYTF | TGTGCCAGCAGCTTAGGTCCGACTAACTATGGCTACACCTTC
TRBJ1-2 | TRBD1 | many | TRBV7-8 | CASSLPRDRVENYGYTF | TGTGCCAGCAGCTTACCCCGGGACAGGGTTGAGAACTATGGCTACACCTTC
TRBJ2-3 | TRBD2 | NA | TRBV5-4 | CASSLASGGFTDTQYF | TGTGCCAGCAGCTTGGCTAGCGGGGGGTTCACAGATACGCAGTATTTT
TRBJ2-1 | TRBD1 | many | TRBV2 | CASSRTGYEQFF | TGTGCCAGCTCTCGGACAGGTTATGAGCAGTTCTTC
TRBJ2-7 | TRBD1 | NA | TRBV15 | CATSSYTGGSYEQYF | TGTGCCACCAGCAGCTACACAGGGGGCAGCTACGAGCAGTACTTC
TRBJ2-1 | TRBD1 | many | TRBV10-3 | CAITRDRGLNEQFF | TGTGCCATTACGAGGGACAGGGGGCTTAATGAGCAGTTCTTC